This T cell receptor beta chain was identified during a study of blood T cell repertoires in COVID-19. Study-level information: Some COVID-19 samples were acute and others convalescent; all came from the United States, Italy and Spain. T cells, B-cell-depleted T cells, or PBMCs supplied cDNA or gDNA.

V shed 0 bases, J shed 3 bases, and the junction held 8 bases outside the gene matches. The CDR3 is made up of 16 amino acids. Germline V gene data show CDR1 as SGHVS and CDR2 as FQNEAQ. As originally analysed: The authors estimated nucleated cell counts from reference gene primer amplification. Only in-frame clones appear in the TCRdb table, and some are missing; sequencing was by immunoSEQ multiplex PCR. That table supplies the V and J calls and clone size; D and trimming were determined from the DNA. This sample has about 110,000 clones, with roughly 88% found just once. This receptor was identified in a woman aged 45-65 years with active or convalescent COVID-19. This chain joins TRBV7-8 and TRBJ2-7; 7 bases align to TRBD2. Input material: peripheral blood. Written as DNA, the CDR3 is TGTGCCAGCAGCTTAGCGGGAAGCGGGGTCCACTACGAGCAGTACTTC. This gives the protein CASSLAGSGVHYEQYF.